A selection of T cell receptor beta chains follows, all from one sample in a study of blood T cell repertoires in COVID-19. Here immunoSEQ multiplex PCR was the method, and the copy in TCRdb shows in-frame clones only, minus some. The sample has tens of thousands of clones, approximately 84% seen once. Sequenced: peripheral blood. Receptors were obtained from a woman of 80 years or more with acute or convalescent COVID-19. Both conserved end residues are trimmed from each CDR3. The D gene is left open where the match is weak. Only some rows state a clone size, as once, few, many or a class for expanded clones.

V	D	J	size	CDR3
TRBV19	.	TRBJ2-7	.	ASSFDRSYEQY
TRBV28	.	TRBJ1-1	.	ASSLRLNTEAF
TRBV28	.	TRBJ2-3	.	ASTLRGFTDTQY
TRBV7-6	TRBD1	TRBJ2-2	.	ASRSRDRDTGELF
TRBV28	TRBD1	TRBJ1-2	.	ASSTTGTGDGYT
TRBV3-1/TRBV3-2	TRBD2	TRBJ2-3	.	ASSRPGLAGSTDTQY
TRBV28	.	TRBJ2-7	.	ASSSPGGRRPYEQY
TRBV19	TRBD1	TRBJ1-2	.	ASSISSWQGANYGYT
TRBV2	.	TRBJ2-3	.	ASSQGPRDTQY
TRBV30	.	TRBJ1-1	.	AWSVGRKAF
TRBV19	.	TRBJ1-2	.	ASSFLSGGAYGYT
TRBV13	.	TRBJ2-5	once	ASSLKTAQETQY
TRBV12-3/TRBV12-4	.	TRBJ1-6	.	ASVEDSPLH
TRBV5-1	TRBD2	TRBJ2-3	.	ASSYAGGAQY
TRBV2	.	TRBJ1-5	.	ASTGEMGNQPQH
TRBV2	.	TRBJ1-5	.	ASSENSGTSPPQH
TRBV5-1	.	TRBJ1-1	.	ASSLGQGGAEAF
TRBV5-1	TRBD1	TRBJ2-5	.	ASSLQGQGFETQY
TRBV2	.	TRBJ2-1	.	ASSDPLDEQF
TRBV27	.	TRBJ1-2	.	ASSSRTVAGYT
TRBV6-6	TRBD1	TRBJ2-7	.	ASIQDREPYEQY
TRBV29-1	TRBD2	TRBJ2-1	.	SVAGTSGYNEQF
TRBV7-8	.	TRBJ1-2	.	ASSLDRTPNYGYT
TRBV6-2/TRBV6-3	TRBD2	TRBJ2-1	.	ASSMGTSGSSYNEQF
TRBV28	.	TRBJ1-5	.	ASSFPDSVNQPQH
TRBV7-2	TRBD2	TRBJ2-5	.	ASSTGLAGAQETQY
TRBV5-1	TRBD1	TRBJ1-1	.	ASSEGATEAF
TRBV14	.	TRBJ1-4	.	ASSPDSYREKLF
TRBV28	TRBD2	.	once	ASLGLPTYEQY
TRBV5-1	.	TRBJ1-1	.	ASSFKGVGMNTEAF
TRBV29-1	.	TRBJ1-2	.	SVEQGHGYT
TRBV15	.	TRBJ1-1	.	ATSRGGRLNTEAF
TRBV4-3	.	TRBJ1-5	.	ASSQVAGSQPQH
TRBV6-1	TRBD1	TRBJ1-2	.	ASSEEVQGSGYT
TRBV27	.	TRBJ2-6	.	ASSLGTGRSGANVLT
TRBV25-1	.	TRBJ2-1	.	ASSEQGNEQF
TRBV30	.	TRBJ1-1	.	AWGTFSEAF
TRBV7-3	.	TRBJ1-2	.	ASSLNPGYGYT
TRBV28	TRBD1	TRBJ2-7	.	ASSTGTGYPYEQY
TRBV18	TRBD1	TRBJ2-7	.	ASSPGTGGYEQY
TRBV12-5	TRBD1	TRBJ1-3	.	ASDEQGAISGNTIY
TRBV27	.	TRBJ2-5	.	ASSFPGSLVIPSTPETQY
TRBV4-3	TRBD2	TRBJ2-1	.	ASSQGGSSGYNEQF
TRBV19	TRBD2	TRBJ2-5	.	ASRQGLAGDRETQY
TRBV7-2	TRBD2	TRBJ2-1	.	ASSPSSGRAQPYNEQF
TRBV3-1/TRBV3-2	TRBD2	TRBJ2-2	.	ASSHSGGSTGTGELF
TRBV7-2	.	TRBJ1-1	.	ASSLDKGRTEAF
TRBV6-5	.	TRBJ1-5	.	ASSPMVGRDQPQH
TRBV18	TRBD1	TRBJ1-4	once	ASSPKGALNEKLF
TRBV7-2	.	TRBJ2-3	.	ASSLSPLTDTQY
TRBV7-9	TRBD1	TRBJ1-4	.	ASSLRAGTGYEKLF
TRBV29-1	.	TRBJ2-5	.	SVEGEAEETQY
TRBV30	TRBD2	TRBJ2-3	.	ACSGDTDTQY
TRBV19	TRBD2	TRBJ2-3	.	ASSYQREWDTDTQY
TRBV18	.	TRBJ2-3	.	ASSPLPGIGTDTQY
TRBV2	TRBD1	TRBJ1-6	.	ASSVTGVRSPLH
TRBV5-1	TRBD1	TRBJ1-5	.	ASSLGTGNNQPQH